The 3 T cell receptor beta chains below come from one sample, sequenced in a study of regulatory T cells in long-lasting Graves disease. TCR beta libraries were built with iRepertoire HTBI primers and Arm-PCR of CDR3 regions. TCRdb ran MiXCR on the multiplex PCR reads and lists one entry per CDR3 protein. The data show 500,000 to 800,000 distinct CDR3 sequences, around 32% seen once. The time point was: persistent/refractory GD, antithyroid drugs over 5 years with positive TRAb. RNA isolated from PBMCs was used to make the TCR library. Sequenced material: peripheral blood mononuclear cells (PBMCs), taken when the disease was refractory, from a patient treated with antithyroid drugs. The receptors stem from a female donor with Graves disease.

This clonotype has only a few counts. The junction differs from germline at one of its ends, possibly a read error. CDR3 sequence: CASSERSF. CDR3 in DNA: TGTGCCAGCAGTGAAAGATCCTTC. The chain has TRBV25-1 and TRBJ2-5; D is undetermined. The V gene's germline CDR1 is MGHDK and CDR2 SYGVNS. This CDR3 contains 8 residues. Supplemented by reference TRBV25-1 and TRBJ2-5, the full variable domain reads EADIYQTPRYLVIGTGKKITLECSQTMGHDKMYWYQQDPGMELHLIHYSYGVNSTEKGDLSSESTVSRIRTEHFPLTLESARPSHTSQYLCASSERSFGPGTRLLVL.

The chain combines TRBV6-1 with TRBJ1-1; D gene ambiguous. Germline values: CDR1 MNHNS, CDR2 SASEGT. This CDR3 spans 13 amino acids. V was cut by 0 bases and J by 10 bases, with 12 bases left in between. This chain's CDR3 is CASSEATGRGAFF. The CDR3 nucleotides read TGTGCCAGCAGTGAAGCTACCGGGCGGGGAGCTTTCTTT.

Ten or more counts support this clonotype. A read error may produce the germline difference seen at one junction end. The rearrangement links TRBV28 to TRBJ1-2; D gene uncertain. Germline values: CDR1 MDHEN, CDR2 SYDVKM. The CDR3 sequence is 12 residues long. CDR3 in amino acids: CASSLSGGGYTF. CDR3 bases: TGTGCCAGCAGCTTATCGGGAGGCGGCTACACCTTC.